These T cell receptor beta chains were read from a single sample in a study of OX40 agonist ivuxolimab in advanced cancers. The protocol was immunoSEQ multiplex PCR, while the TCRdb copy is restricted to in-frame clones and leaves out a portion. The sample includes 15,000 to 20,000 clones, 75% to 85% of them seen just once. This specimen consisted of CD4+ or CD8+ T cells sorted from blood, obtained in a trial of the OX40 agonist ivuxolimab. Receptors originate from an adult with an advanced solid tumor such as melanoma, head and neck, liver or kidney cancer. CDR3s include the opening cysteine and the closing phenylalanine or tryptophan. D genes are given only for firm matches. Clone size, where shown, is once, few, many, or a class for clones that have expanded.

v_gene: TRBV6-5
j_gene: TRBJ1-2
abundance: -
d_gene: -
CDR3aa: CASSYGGYGYTF
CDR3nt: TGTGCCAGCAGTTACGGGGGGTACGGCTACACCTTC

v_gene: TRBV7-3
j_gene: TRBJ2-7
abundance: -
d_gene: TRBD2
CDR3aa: CASSQAGGPAYEQYF
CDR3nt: TGTGCCAGCAGCCAAGCGGGGGGGCCCGCCTACGAGCAGTACTTC

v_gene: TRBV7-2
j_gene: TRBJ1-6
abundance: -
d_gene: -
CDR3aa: CASSLVGGVGNSPLHF
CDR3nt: TGTGCCAGCAGCTTAGTGGGTGGGGTAGGGAATTCACCCCTCCACTTT

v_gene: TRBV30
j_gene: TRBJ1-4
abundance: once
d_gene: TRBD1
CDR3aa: CACHGQGLNNEKLFF
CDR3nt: TGTGCCTGCCATGGACAGGGACTTAATAATGAAAAACTGTTTTTT

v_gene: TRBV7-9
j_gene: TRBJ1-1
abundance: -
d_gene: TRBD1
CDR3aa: CASSLSGQGSDVAFF
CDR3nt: TGTGCCAGCAGCTTATCCGGACAGGGGAGCGATGTGGCTTTCTTT

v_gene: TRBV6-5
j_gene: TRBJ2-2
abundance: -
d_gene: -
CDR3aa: CASSLGGSGELFF
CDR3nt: TGTGCCAGCAGTTTGGGAGGAAGCGGGGAGCTGTTTTTT

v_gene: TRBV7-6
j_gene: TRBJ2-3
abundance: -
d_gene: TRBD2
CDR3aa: CASSSGLGSGSTDTQYF
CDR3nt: TGTGCCAGCAGCTCAGGTTTAGGTAGCGGGAGCACAGATACGCAGTATTTT

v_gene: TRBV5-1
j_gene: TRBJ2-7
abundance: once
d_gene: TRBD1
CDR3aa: CASSWGQGAYEQYF
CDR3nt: TGCGCCAGCAGCTGGGGACAGGGCGCTTACGAGCAGTACTTC

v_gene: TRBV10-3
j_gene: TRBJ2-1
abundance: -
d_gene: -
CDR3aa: CAISETGNNEQFF
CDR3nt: TGTGCCATCAGTGAGACAGGGAATAATGAGCAGTTCTTC

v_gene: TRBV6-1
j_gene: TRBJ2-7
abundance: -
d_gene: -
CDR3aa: CASSDPFLARYEQYF
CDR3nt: TGTGCCAGCAGCGACCCCTTCTTGGCCCGCTACGAGCAGTACTTC

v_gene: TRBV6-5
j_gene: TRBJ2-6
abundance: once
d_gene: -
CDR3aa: CASSLDVNSGANVLTF
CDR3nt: TGTGCCAGCAGTTTAGACGTCAACTCTGGGGCCAACGTCCTGACTTTC

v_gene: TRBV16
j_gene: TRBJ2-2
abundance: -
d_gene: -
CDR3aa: CASSGDYTGELFF
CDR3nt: TGTGCCAGCAGCGGGGACTACACCGGGGAGCTGTTTTTT

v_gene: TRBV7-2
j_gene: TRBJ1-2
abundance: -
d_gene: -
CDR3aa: CASSRESGGYGYTF
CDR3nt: TGTGCCAGCAGCCGGGAAAGCGGAGGCTATGGCTACACCTTC

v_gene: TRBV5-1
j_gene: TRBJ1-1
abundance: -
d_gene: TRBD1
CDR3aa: CASSRQGARTEAFF
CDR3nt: TGCGCCAGCAGCCGACAGGGGGCGCGGACTGAAGCTTTCTTT

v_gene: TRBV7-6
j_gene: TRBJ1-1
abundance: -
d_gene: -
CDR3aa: CASGADPNTEAFF
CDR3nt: TGTGCCAGTGGGGCAGACCCGAACACTGAAGCTTTCTTT

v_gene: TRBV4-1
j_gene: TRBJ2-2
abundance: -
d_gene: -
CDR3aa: CASSLQSSPQGRSGELFF
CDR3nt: TGCGCCAGCAGCCTACAGTCCTCTCCTCAGGGGAGGTCGGGGGAGCTGTTTTTT

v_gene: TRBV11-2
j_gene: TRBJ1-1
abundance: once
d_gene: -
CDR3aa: CASSLTWGHKNTEAFF
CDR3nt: TGTGCCAGCAGCTTAACTTGGGGCCACAAGAACACTGAAGCTTTCTTT

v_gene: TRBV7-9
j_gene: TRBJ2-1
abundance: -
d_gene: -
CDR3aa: CASSLGATNEQFF
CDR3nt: TGTGCCAGCAGCTTAGGGGCCACCAATGAGCAGTTCTTC

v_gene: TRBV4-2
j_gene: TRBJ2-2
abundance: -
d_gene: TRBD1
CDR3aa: CASSQPRGRNTGELFF
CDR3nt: TGTGCCAGCAGCCAGCCCAGGGGGCGTAACACCGGGGAGCTGTTTTTT

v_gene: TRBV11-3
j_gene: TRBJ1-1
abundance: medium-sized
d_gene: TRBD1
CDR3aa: CASSRTGPTEAFF
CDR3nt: TGTGCCAGCAGTCGGACAGGGCCCACTGAAGCTTTCTTT

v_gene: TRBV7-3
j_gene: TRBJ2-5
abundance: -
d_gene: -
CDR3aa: CASSLSPLAETQYF
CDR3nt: TGTGCCAGCAGCCTCTCTCCGTTGGCAGAGACCCAGTACTTC

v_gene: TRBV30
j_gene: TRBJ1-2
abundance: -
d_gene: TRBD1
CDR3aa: CAWAAGQGLMRGYTF
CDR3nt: TGTGCCTGGGCCGCGGGACAGGGACTGATGAGAGGCTACACCTTC

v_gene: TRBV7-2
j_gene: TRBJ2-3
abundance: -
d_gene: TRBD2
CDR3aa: CASSPRIAGRTDTQYF
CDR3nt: TGTGCCAGCAGCCCTAGGATAGCGGGGCGCACAGATACGCAGTATTTT

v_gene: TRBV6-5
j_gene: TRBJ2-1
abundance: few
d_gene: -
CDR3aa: CASSFRRGQQFF
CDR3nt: TGTGCCAGCAGTTTTAGGCGGGGCCAGCAGTTCTTC

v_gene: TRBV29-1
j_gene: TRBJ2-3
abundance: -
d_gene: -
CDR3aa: CSVRETFTDTQYF
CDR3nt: TGCAGCGTCCGGGAGACCTTCACAGATACGCAGTATTTT

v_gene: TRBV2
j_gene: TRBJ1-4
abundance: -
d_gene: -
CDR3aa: CASSDGMSRSNEKLFF
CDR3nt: TGTGCCAGCAGTGATGGGATGTCCAGGAGCAATGAAAAACTGTTTTTT

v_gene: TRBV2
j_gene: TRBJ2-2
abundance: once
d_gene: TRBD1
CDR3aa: CASGRQGTSTGELFF
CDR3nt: TGTGCCAGCGGGAGACAGGGGACCTCGACCGGGGAGCTGTTTTTT

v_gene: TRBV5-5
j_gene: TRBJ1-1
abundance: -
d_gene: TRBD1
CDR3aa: CASSFRTGGGTEAFF
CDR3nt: TGTGCCAGCAGCTTCAGGACAGGGGGGGGCACTGAAGCTTTCTTT

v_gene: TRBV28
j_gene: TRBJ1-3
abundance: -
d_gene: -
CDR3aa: CASSSPFRDSTFAIYF
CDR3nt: TGTGCCAGCAGCTCCCCCTTTAGGGACTCCACTTTCGCCATATATTTT

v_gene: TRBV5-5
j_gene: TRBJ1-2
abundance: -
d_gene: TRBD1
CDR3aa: CASSRQGANGYTF
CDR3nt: TGTGCCAGCAGCCGACAGGGGGCGAATGGCTACACCTTC

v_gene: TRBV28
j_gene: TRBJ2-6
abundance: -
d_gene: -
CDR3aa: CASSSVPSGANVLTF
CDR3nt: TGTGCCAGCAGTTCCGTCCCCTCTGGGGCCAACGTCCTGACTTTC

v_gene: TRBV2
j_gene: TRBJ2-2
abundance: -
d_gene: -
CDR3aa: CASSETGVVAGELFF
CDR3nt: TGTGCCAGCAGTGAAACGGGAGTAGTGGCCGGGGAGCTGTTTTTT

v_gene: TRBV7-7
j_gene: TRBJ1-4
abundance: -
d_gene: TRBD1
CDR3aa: CASTVRGPLYEKLFF
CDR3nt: TGTGCTAGCACCGTCAGGGGGCCGCTCTATGAAAAACTGTTTTTT

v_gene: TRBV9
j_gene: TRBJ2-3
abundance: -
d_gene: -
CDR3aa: CASSVATTDTQYF
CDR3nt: TGTGCCAGCAGCGTAGCTACCACAGATACGCAGTATTTT

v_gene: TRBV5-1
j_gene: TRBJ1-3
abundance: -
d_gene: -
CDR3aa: CASSPGRNSGNTIYF
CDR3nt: TGCGCCAGCAGCCCAGGACGGAACTCTGGAAACACCATATATTTT

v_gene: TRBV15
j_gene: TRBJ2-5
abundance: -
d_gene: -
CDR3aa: CATSREGQGWETQYF
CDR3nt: TGTGCCACCAGCAGAGAGGGGCAGGGATGGGAGACCCAGTACTTC

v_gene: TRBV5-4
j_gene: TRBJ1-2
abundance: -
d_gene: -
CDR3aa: CASSLRLERRRYTF
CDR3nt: TGTGCCAGCAGCTTGAGGTTAGAGCGAAGGAGATACACCTTC

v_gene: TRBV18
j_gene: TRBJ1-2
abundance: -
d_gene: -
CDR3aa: CASSPPGRGYGYTF
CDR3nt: TGTGCCAGCTCACCACCGGGTAGGGGGTATGGCTACACCTTC

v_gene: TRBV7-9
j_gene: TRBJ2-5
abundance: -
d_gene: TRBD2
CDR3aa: CASSDGRPGETQYF
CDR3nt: TGTGCCAGCAGCGACGGGAGGCCGGGAGAGACCCAGTACTTC

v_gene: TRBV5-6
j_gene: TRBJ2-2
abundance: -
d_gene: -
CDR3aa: CASSWDTGELFF
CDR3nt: TGTGCCAGCAGCTGGGACACCGGGGAGCTGTTTTTT

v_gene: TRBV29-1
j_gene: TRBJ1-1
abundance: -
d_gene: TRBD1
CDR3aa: CSASKGTGAGSAEAFF
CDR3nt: TGCAGCGCCTCCAAAGGGACAGGGGCTGGTTCCGCTGAAGCTTTCTTT

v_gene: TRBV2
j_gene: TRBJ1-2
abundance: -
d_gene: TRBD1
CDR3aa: CASSGTGDGYTF
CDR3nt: TGTGCCAGCAGTGGGACAGGGGATGGCTACACCTTC

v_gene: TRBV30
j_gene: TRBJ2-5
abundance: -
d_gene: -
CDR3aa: CAWSSSRMVWFGTQYF
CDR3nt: TGTGCCTGGAGTAGTTCTAGGATGGTATGGTTTGGGACCCAGTACTTC

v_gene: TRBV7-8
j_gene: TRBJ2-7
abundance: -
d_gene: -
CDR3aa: CAVGGAEQYF
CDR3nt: TGTGCCGTCGGGGGCGCCGAGCAGTACTTC

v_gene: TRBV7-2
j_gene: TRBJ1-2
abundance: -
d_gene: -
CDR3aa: CASSARGRGGYTF
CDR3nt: TGTGCCAGCAGCGCGCGGGGGCGAGGGGGCTACACCTTC

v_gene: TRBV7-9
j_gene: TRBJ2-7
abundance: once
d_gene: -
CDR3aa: CASSLATTGPEQYF
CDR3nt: TGTGCCAGCAGCTTGGCTACCACAGGGCCCGAGCAGTACTTC

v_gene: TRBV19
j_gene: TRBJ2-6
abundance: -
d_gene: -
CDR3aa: CASSRQSGANVLTF
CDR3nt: TGTGCCAGTAGCCGACAGTCTGGGGCCAACGTCCTGACTTTC

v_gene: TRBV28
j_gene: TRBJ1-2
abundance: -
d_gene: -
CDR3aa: CASSLNVNRYGYTF
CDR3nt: TGTGCCAGCAGTTTAAACGTCAACCGGTATGGCTACACCTTC

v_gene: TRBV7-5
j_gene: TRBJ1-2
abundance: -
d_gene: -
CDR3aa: CARSGFLTGMFPPTYGYTF
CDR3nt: TGTGCCAGAAGCGGGTTCTTGACAGGCATGTTCCCCCCGACGTATGGCTACACCTTC